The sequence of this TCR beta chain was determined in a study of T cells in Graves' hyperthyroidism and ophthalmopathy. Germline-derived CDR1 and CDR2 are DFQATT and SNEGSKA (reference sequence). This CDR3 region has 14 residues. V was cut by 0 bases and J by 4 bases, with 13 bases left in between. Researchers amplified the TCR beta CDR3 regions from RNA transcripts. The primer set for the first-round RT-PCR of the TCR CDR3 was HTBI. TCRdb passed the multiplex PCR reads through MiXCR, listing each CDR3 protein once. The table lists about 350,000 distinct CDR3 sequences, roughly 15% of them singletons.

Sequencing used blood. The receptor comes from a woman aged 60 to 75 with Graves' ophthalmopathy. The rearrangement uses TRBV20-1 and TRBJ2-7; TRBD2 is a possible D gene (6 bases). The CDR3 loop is CSARELEGRYEQYF. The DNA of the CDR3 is TGCAGTGCTAGAGAATTGGAGGGCCGGTACGAGCAGTACTTC.